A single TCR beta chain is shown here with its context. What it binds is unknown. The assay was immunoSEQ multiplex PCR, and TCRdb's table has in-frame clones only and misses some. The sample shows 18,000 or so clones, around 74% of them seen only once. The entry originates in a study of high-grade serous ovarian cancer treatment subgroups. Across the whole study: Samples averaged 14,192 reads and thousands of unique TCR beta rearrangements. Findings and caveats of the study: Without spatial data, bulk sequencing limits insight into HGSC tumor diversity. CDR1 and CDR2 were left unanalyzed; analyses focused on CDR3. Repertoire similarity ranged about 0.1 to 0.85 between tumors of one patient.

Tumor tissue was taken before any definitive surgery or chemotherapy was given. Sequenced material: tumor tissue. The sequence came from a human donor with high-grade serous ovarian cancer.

The CDR3 reads CASSLMSLNYNEQFF. For the CDR3, the DNA is TGTGCCAGCAGCTTAATGAGCTTGAACTACAATGAGCAGTTCTTC. The chain has TRBV7-6 and TRBJ2-1; D uncertain. The CDR3 extends over 15 amino acids. V lost 2 bases to trimming and J lost 3 bases, with 11 bases between them. Germline CDR1 is SGHVS and CDR2 is FNYEAQ.